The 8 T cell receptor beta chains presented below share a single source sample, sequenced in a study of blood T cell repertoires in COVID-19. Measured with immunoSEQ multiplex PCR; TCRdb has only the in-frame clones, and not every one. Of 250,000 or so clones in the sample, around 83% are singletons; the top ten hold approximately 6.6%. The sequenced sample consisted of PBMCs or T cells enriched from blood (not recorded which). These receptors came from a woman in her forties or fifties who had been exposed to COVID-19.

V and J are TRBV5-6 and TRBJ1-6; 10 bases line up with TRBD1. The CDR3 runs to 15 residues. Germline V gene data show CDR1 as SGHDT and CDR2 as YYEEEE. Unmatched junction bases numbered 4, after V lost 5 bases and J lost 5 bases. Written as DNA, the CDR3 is TGTGCCAGCAGTTGGGGACAGGGGAATAATTCACCCCTCCACTTT. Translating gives CASSWGQGNNSPLHF.

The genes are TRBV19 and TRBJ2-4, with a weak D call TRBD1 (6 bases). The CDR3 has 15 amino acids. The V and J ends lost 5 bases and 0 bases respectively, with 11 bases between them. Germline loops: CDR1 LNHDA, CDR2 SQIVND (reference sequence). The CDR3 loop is CASSEGGLAKNIQYF. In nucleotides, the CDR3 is TGTGCCAGTAGTGAAGGGGGTCTAGCCAAAAACATTCAGTACTTC.

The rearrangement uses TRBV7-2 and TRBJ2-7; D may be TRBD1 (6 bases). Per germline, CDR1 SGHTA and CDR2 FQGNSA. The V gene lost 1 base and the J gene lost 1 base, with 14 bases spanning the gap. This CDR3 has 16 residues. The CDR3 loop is CASSLGGQGRSYEQYF. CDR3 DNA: TGTGCCAGCAGCTTAGGGGGGCAGGGACGTTCCTACGAGCAGTACTTC.

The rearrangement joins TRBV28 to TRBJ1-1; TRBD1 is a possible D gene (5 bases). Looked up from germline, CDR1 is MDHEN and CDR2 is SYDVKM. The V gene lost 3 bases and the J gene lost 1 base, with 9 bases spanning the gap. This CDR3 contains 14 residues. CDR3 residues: CASSFIGGNTEAFF. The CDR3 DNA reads TGTGCCAGCAGTTTTATCGGGGGGAACACTGAAGCTTTCTTT.

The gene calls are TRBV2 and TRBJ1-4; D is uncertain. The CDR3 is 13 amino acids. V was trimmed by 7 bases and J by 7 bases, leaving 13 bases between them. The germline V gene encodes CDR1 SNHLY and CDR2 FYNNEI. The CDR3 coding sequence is TGTGCCAGCAAACAGTCCTTTTTTGAAAAACTGTTTTTT. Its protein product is CASKQSFFEKLFF.

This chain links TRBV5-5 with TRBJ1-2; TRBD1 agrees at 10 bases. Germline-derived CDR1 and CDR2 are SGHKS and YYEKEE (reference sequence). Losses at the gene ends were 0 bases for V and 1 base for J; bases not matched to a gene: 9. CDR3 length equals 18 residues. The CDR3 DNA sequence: TGTGCCAGCAGCTTGGAAGGGCGACAGGGGGCGGTTAACTATGGCTACACCTTC. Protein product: CASSLEGRQGAVNYGYTF.

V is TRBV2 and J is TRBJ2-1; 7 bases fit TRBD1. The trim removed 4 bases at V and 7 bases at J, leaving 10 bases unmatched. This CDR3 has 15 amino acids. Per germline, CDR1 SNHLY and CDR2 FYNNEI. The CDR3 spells CASSGGGQATNEQFF. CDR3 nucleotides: TGTGCCAGCAGTGGTGGCGGACAGGCCACGAATGAGCAGTTCTTC.

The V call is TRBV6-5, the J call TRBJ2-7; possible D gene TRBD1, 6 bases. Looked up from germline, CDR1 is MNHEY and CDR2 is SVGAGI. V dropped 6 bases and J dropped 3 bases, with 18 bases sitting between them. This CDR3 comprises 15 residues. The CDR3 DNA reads TGTGCCAGCAGAGCAGGGGCCGCGAGTATCTACGAGCAGTACTTC. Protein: CASRAGAASIYEQYF.